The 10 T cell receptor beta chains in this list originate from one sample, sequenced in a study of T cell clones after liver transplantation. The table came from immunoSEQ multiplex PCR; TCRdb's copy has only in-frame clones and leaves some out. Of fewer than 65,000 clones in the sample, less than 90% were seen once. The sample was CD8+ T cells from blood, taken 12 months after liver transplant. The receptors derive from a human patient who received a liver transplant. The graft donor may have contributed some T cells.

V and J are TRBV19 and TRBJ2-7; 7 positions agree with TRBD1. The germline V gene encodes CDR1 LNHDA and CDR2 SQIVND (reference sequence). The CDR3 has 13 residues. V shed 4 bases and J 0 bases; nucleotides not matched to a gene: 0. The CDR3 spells CASSTGGSYEQYF. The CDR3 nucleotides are TGTGCCAGTAGTACAGGGGGCTCCTACGAGCAGTACTTC.

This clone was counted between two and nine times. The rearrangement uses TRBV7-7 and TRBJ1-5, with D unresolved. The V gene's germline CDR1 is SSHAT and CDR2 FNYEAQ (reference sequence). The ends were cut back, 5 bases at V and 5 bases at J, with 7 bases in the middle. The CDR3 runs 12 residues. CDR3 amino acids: CASSQSDQPQHF. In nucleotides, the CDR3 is TGTGCCAGCAGCCAAAGTGATCAGCCCCAGCATTTT.

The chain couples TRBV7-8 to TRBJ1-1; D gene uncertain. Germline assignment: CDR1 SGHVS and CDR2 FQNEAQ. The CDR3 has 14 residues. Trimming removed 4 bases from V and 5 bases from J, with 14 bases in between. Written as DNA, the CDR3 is TGTGCCAGCAGCTCCTTGTCCCTTGCAACTGAAGCTTTCTTT. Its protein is CASSSLSLATEAFF.

CDR3 sequence reads: CASSSGRTKWGDEQFF. CDR3 DNA: TGTGCCAGCAGCAGCGGCCGGACTAAATGGGGGGATGAGCAGTTCTTC. The rearrangement links TRBV7-7 to TRBJ2-1; a weak D match, TRBD2 (6 bases). Deletions cut 5 bases from V and 8 bases from J, with 22 bases between. The CDR3 is made up of 16 amino acids. The germline V gene has CDR1 SSHAT and CDR2 FNYEAQ (reference sequence).

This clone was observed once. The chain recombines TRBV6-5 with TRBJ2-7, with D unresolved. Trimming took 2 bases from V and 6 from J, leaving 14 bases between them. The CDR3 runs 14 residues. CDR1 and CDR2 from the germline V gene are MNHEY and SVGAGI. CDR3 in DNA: TGTGCCAGCAGTTACGGCCATAACAACGGCGAGCAGTACTTC. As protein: CASSYGHNNGEQYF.

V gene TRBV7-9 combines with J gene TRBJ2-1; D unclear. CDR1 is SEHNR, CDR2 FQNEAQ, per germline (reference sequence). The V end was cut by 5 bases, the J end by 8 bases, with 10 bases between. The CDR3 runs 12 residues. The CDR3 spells CASSPLGHEQFF. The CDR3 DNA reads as TGTGCCAGCAGCCCTCTAGGCCATGAGCAGTTCTTC.

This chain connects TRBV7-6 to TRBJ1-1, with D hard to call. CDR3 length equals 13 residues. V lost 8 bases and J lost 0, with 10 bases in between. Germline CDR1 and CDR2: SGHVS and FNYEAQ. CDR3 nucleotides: TGTGCCAGCGGATCCGGTATGAACACTGAAGCTTTCTTT. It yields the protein CASGSGMNTEAFF.

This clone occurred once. The CDR3 DNA sequence: TGTGCCAGCAGCCGAGGGGACAGACGGTCCACAGATACGCAGTATTTT. It is translated as CASSRGDRRSTDTQYF. The rearrangement links TRBV5-6 to TRBJ2-3, with 7 bases matching TRBD1. Germline V gene lookup returns CDR1 SGHDT and CDR2 YYEEEE. V shed 4 bases and J 2 bases; nucleotides not matched to a gene: 10. CDR3 length equals 16 residues.

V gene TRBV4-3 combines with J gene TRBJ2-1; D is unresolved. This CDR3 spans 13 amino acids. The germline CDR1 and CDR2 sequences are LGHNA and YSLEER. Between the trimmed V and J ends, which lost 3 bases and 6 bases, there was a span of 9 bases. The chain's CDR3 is CASSHPGSNEQFF. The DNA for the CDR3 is TGCGCCAGCAGCCACCCCGGTAGCAATGAGCAGTTCTTC.

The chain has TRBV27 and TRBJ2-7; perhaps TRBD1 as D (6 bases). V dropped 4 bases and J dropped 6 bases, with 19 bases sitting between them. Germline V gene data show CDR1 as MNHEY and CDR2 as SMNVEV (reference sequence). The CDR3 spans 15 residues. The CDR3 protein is CASSSSRYRVPEQYF. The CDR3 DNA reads TGTGCCAGCAGTTCCTCGCGATACAGGGTGCCCGAGCAGTACTTC.